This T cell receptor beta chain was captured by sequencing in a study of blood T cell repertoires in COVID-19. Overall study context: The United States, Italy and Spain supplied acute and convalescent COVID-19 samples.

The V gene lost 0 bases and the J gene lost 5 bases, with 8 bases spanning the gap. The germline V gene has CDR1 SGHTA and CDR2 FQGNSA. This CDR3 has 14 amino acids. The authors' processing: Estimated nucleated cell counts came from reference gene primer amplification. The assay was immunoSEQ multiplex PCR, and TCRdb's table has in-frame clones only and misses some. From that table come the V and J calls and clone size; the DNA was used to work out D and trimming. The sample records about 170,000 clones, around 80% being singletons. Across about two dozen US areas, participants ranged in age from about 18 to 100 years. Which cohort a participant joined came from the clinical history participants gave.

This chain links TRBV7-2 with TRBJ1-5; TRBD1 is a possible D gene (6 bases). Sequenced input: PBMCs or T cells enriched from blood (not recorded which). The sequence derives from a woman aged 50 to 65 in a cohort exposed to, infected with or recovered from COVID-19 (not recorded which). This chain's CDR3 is CASSLAPGDQPQHF. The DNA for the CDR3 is TGTGCCAGCAGCTTAGCCCCAGGGGATCAGCCCCAGCATTTT.